The following is a TCR beta chain sequence with its context. Its target antigen remains unknown. The germline V gene yields ENHRY for CDR1 and SYGVKD for CDR2. The CDR3 goes from the cysteine to the phenylalanine over 15 residues. Of the read, only the CDR3 DNA is kept; its 45 bases are in frame from base 1. The germline ends are 6 bases apart after V is trimmed by 3 bases and J by 0 bases. The cohort consisted of approximately 690 healthy bone marrow donors. At the time of sampling, every cohort member was nominally healthy, though immune exposures that went unrecorded were likely present. The donor tested CMV seronegative and was one of the 352 seronegative cohort members. Each donor provided a peripheral blood sample, and peripheral blood mononuclear cells were used for TCR beta sequencing. The Qiagen DNeasy Blood Extraction Kit was used to extract genomic DNA from the blood cell samples. This sample was included in a study of cytomegalovirus exposure and HLA in healthy donors (dated by TCRdb to the late 2010s). With respect to the entire study: In an earlier analysis of approximately 500 of the donors, roughly 300 Gb of sequence data and 90 million to 120 million unique TCR beta sequences from roughly 190 million T cells were reported. Because of strong linkage in the cohort, four or five DR-DQ haplotypes were treated as single units for association and clustering. Roughly 290 gigabases of sequencing data and 75 million to 85 million unique TCR sequences made up an early release that covered around 640 HLA-typed donors. Of the approximately 400 genotyped donors, 81% were placed in the genetic ancestry cluster associated with self-reported Caucasian donors. Along with the approximately 700-subject first cohort, a separate validation cohort of over 90 different subjects was used. Every repertoire in the discovery cohort had been generated on one and the same sequencing platform. Donor age, sex, ethnicity and CMV serostatus were collected together with the repertoire data. HLA typing included class I and class II loci at four-digit resolution. In a later genetic analysis, genome-wide SNP genotypes for about three fifths of the 666 donors were used, and that subset was treated as a discovery cohort. Across 300 to 500 genotyped donors of the cohort, an average of roughly 200,000 unique TCR beta nucleotide sequences per donor were sequenced, and around 20% of those sequences were non-productive. The number of donors typed differed by locus, with roughly 629-640 for A, B, C, DRB1 and DQB1, more than 500 for DQA1, under 610 for DPA1, and over 400 for DPB1. The study combined high-throughput TCR immunosequencing, statistical association of individual TCRs with disease status, and machine learning to predict cytomegalovirus infection status. An earlier analysis of roughly 580 of the donors used high-throughput TCR beta sequencing to judge whether each TCR beta V gene segment behaved as functional or pseudogenic. The later analysis used no new phenotypic data to find candidate immune exposures, relying instead on TCR beta sequences and their occurrence across donors. The study used immunosequencing to profile the T cell repertoires of approximately 690 subjects and linked those repertoires to cytomegalovirus serostatus. The aim of the study was to test whether cataloging public T cell receptors could identify signatures of past pathogen exposure. A later analysis re-analyzed previously published TCR beta repertoires from 500 to 700 donors and added high-resolution HLA genotyping to study TCR occurrence patterns. What the study reported, not specific to this receptor: A total of fewer than 200 TCR beta chains were listed by the study as associated with cytomegalovirus. A cluster of highly shared sequence variants was judged likely to be a technical artifact of the sequencing pipeline. An earlier analysis of around 600 of the donors showed that most TCR beta V segments appeared in productive rearrangements either about 87% or about 30% of the time, which broadly matched IMGT annotations. Most TCR sequences were observed very rarely across donors, whereas some public TCRs were present in many individuals. Roughly 15 rarely observed V segments, including chromosome 9 orphons, were excluded from the earlier analysis of several hundred of the donors because counts were too low. Several of the top co-occurrence clusters appeared to be linked to parvovirus B19, influenza, CMV and Epstein-Barr virus, according to a later analysis. Because HLA typing was missing for some donors at each locus, association tests included only the typed subset. In both the original and validation cohorts, the classifier was reported to diagnose cytomegalovirus status with high specificity and sensitivity. The cohort was sequenced for TCR beta chains only, and without alpha or paired-chain data the features that could be detected were limited. Some IMGT-functional V segments, including TRBV6-2 and TRBV6-3, could not be distinguished by the 87-base-pair reads and were therefore excluded. Sequencing depth was assumed to be roughly uniform across donors in the presence/absence analyses, though that assumption may not hold. In a later analysis, most CMV-associated TCR beta chains were found to appear HLA-restricted, with HLA associations seemingly driven largely by CMV exposure. Strong co-occurrence of HLA alleles, especially DR and DQ, made assigning TCR associations to individual alleles difficult. A later analysis found that TCR association rates varied across HLA loci, with DRB1 alleles showing the most associated TCRs and HLA-C alleles the fewest. A later genetic analysis associated a missense DCLRE1C variant with V-gene and J-gene trimming of TCR beta chains, and an independent cohort replicated the association. A later genetic analysis reported fewer N-insertions in productive TCRs among donors in an Asian-associated ancestry cluster than the roughly 690-donor mean. A further reported finding was that TCR beta sequences accurately predicted the HLA-A and HLA-B alleles for most subjects in the first cohort. CMV serostatus was the only immune exposure information available for the cohort. A later analysis associated around 16,000 TCR beta sequences with specific HLA alleles at a false discovery rate of 0.05. Three of the identified cytomegalovirus-associated TCR beta chains were confirmed in vitro to be specific for cytomegalovirus antigens. In a later analysis, HLA-associated TCR beta chains showed more clonal expansion and lower generation probabilities than non-associated chains that were equally common. Correlated functional status among segregating V segments might reflect linkage disequilibrium, but an unknown experimental factor could not be ruled out. The authors suggested that the approach could potentially be generalized to other disease states and immunological phenotypes.

Library generation was performed with the immunoSEQ multiplex PCR assay. For the multiplex PCR, a mixture combining 60 forward primers for TCR Vbeta segments and 13 reverse primers for TCR Jbeta segments was used. A multiplex PCR assay on genomic DNA amplified the CDR3 region of rearranged TCR beta genes. The Illumina HiSeq System was used to sequence the amplified TCR beta libraries as 87-base-pair reads. The study's processing was this. A later analysis counted around 72 million unique TCR beta chains across the approximately 700 repertoires, and 9.5 million to 11 million of these chains were shared by at least two donors. Raw reads were error-corrected and collapsed into unique sequences with a nearest-neighbor algorithm that merged closely related sequences to remove PCR and sequencing errors. V, D and J gene segments were assigned by aligning CDR3 sequences to IMGT reference sequences. For a sequence to be retained, a match of at least six nucleotides to both a V gene segment and a J gene segment was required. Rearrangements were called productive when the CDR3 lacked stop codons and stayed in frame with V and J; all others were non-productive. Following IMGT convention, CDR3 was defined as the stretch from the second conserved V-encoded cysteine up to the conserved J-encoded phenylalanine. The earlier analysis of about 620 of the donors excluded sequences that lacked an unambiguous match to a single V gene segment. An earlier analysis of several hundred of the donors called V segments functional above 56.7% productive rearrangements and segregating when the between-donor standard deviation exceeded 5%. A statistical classification framework was developed to diagnose cytomegalovirus status using the catalog of TCR beta chain sequences. In a later analysis, TCR nucleotide sequences were compared against IMGT/GENE-DB human TR gene sequences so that V and J genes could be assigned. A later analysis assigned CDR3 sequences and most-parsimonious VDJ recombination scenarios with the TCRdist pipeline. In a later analysis, every TCR beta chain was defined by the combination of its CDR3 amino acid sequence and its V-gene family, and reads without a unique V-gene family were dropped. To address suspected cross-contamination and a sequencing artifact, a later analysis removed under 600 highly shared, low-generation-probability nucleotide sequences. In a later analysis, a clonal expansion index for each public chain was calculated from normalized within-repertoire ranks of inferred template counts. A later analysis computed generation probabilities with a VDJ recombination model fitted to out-of-frame rearrangements, and checked the results against IGoR. A later analysis scored TCR-TCR, TCR-HLA and TCR-CMV co-occurrence with hypergeometric tests, applying a repertoire-size bias correction to TCR pairs. A later analysis estimated false discovery rates by permuting HLA or CMV assignments 20 times. In a later analysis, co-occurring TCRs were grouped with DBSCAN, and TCRdist sequence similarity was added when clustering was performed within HLA-allele-positive subsets. For co-occurrence clustering, repertoires with fewer than 30,000 or more than 120,000 public chains were excluded, along with 4 to 6 repertoires with anomalous nucleotide sharing. As stored in TCRdb, this immuneACCESS dataset retains in-frame rearrangements with V and J assigned. A fraction of the clones does not appear; measured against another copy, unresolved V genes explain less than half of the discrepancy, and the remainder lacks a known reason. D and trimming were read from the DNA, whereas the V and J calls and clone size are those reported in that table. The sample table includes 100,000 to 150,000 clones. Of the sample, 2% to 2.5% is held by the ten largest clones.

The sample was PBMCs. The origin of this receptor is a man in his forties in good health and CMV-seronegative. The chain links TRBV10-3 with TRBJ2-6, with the D segment identity uncertain. The CDR3 region: CAISDSFSGANVLTF. Read as DNA, the sequence is TGTGCCATCAGTGACAGTTTCTCTGGGGCCAACGTCCTGACTTTC.